The entry below gives a single TCR beta chain sequence along with its context. The data were obtained in a study of blood T cell repertoires in COVID-19. The repertoire was sequenced with immunoSEQ multiplex PCR; TCRdb's copy has only in-frame clones and lacks some. Among under 150,000 clones listed, 65% to 90% were seen once. Germline V gene data show CDR1 as LNHNV and CDR2 as YYDKDF (reference sequence). The CDR3 totals 14 residues. Germline trimming cut 1 base from V and 2 bases from J; bases unmatched to any gene: 1. V gene TRBV15 combines with J gene TRBJ2-5; TRBD1 matches 7 bases. The sequenced sample consisted of peripheral blood. The origin of this receptor is a woman aged 60-75 years with active or convalescent COVID-19. CDR3 sequence reads: CATSRVRGQETQYF. CDR3 in DNA: TGTGCCACCAGCAGAGTCAGGGGGCAAGAGACCCAGTACTTC. Based on the CDR3 plus reference TRBV15 and TRBJ2-5, the full variable domain is DAMVIQNPRYQVTQFGKPVTLSCSQTLNHNVMYWYQQKSSQAPKLLFHYYDKDFNNEADTPDNFQSRRPNTSFCFLDIRSPGLGDTAMYLCATSRVRGQETQYFGPGTRLLVL.